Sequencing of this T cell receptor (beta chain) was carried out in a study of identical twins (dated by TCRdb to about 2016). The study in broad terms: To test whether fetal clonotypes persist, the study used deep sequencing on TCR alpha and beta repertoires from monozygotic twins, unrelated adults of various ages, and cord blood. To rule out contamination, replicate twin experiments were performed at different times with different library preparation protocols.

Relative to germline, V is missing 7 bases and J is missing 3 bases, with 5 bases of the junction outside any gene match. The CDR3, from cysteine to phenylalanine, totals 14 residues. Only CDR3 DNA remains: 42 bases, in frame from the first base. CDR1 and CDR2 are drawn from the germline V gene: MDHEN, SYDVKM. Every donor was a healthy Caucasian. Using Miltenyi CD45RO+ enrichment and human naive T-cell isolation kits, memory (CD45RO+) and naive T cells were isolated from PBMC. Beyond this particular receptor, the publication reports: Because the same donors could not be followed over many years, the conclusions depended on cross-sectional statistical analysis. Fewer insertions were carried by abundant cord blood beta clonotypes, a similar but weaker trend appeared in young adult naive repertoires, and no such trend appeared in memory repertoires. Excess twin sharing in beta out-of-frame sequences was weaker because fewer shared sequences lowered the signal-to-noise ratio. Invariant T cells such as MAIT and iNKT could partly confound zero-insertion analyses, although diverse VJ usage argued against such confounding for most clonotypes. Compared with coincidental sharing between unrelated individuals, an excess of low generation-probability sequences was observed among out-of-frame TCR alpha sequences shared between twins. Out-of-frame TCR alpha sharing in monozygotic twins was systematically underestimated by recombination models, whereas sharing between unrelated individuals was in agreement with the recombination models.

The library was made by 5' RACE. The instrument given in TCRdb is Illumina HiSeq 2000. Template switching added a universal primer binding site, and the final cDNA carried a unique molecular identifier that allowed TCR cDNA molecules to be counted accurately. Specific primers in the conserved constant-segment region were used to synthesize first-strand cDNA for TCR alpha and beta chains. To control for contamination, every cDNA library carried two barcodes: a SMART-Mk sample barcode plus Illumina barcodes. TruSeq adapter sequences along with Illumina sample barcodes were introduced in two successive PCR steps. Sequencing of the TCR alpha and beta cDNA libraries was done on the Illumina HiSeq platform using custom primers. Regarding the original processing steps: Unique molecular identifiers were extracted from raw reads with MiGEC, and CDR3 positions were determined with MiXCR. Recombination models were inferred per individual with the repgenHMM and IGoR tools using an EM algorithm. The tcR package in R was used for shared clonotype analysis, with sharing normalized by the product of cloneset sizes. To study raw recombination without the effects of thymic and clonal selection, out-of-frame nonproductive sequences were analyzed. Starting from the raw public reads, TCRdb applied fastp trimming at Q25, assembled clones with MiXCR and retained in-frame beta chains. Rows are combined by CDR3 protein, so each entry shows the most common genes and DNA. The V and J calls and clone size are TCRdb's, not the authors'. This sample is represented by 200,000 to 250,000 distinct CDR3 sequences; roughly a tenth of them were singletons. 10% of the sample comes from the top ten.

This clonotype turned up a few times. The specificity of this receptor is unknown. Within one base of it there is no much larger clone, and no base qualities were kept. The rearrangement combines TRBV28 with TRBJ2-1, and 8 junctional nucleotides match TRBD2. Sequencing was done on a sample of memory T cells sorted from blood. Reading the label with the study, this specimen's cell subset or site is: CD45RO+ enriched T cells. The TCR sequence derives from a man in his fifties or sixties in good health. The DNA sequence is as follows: TGTGCCAGCAATGAGGGACTAGACTACAATGAGCAGTTCTTC. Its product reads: CASNEGLDYNEQFF.